These 3 T cell receptor beta chains were all obtained from the same sample, sequenced in a study of shared clonotypes between healthy human individuals. Data came from immunoSEQ multiplex PCR; TCRdb stores just in-frame clones and leaves some out. The sample has hundreds of thousands of clones; around 92% are singletons. CD45RO negativity and positive selection for CCR7 defined naive CD8 cells, a population that excluded terminally differentiated effector memory CD45RA+ cells. The sample comprised naive CD8+ T cells sorted from blood. The receptors stem from a man aged 25-40 years in good health.

This clone was detected only a few times. The gene calls are TRBV28 and TRBJ1-1; possible D gene TRBD1, 6 bases. Germline CDR1 is MDHEN and CDR2 is SYDVKM. This CDR3 is built from 14 residues. Between the trimmed V and J ends, which lost 6 bases and 5 bases, there was a span of 16 bases. CDR3 sequence: CASRHRVGWTEAFF. The CDR3 nucleotides are TGTGCCAGCAGACACAGGGTTGGTTGGACTGAAGCTTTCTTT.

The chain uses TRBV5-5 and TRBJ1-1; D unresolved. V shed 1 base and J shed 2 bases, with 6 bases lying between them. The length of the CDR3 is 13 residues. CDR1 is SGHKS and CDR2 is YYEKEE in the germline V gene (reference sequence). This CDR3 is CASSLPGNTEAFF. As DNA, the CDR3 is TGTGCCAGCAGCTTGCCGGGAAACACTGAAGCTTTCTTT.

The chain uses TRBV4-3 and TRBJ2-2, with 10 bases matching TRBD2. The CDR3 is 15 residues long. From germline, CDR1 is LGHNA and CDR2 YSLEER. J was trimmed by 7 bases and V by 3 bases; bases with no gene match: 5. CDR3 sequence reads: CASSHGLAAIGELFF. The CDR3 DNA follows: TGCGCCAGCAGCCATGGACTAGCGGCTATCGGGGAGCTGTTTTTT.